One and the same sample provided the 15 T cell receptor beta chains below, sequenced in a study of T-cell reconstitution after alpha-beta-depleted transplantation in children. Unique molecular identifiers were built into the TCRbeta library. TCRdb reprocessed the PCR reads with MiXCR, giving one entry per CDR3 protein. Among 500,000 or so distinct CDR3 sequences listed, approximately 32% were seen once. Sequencing used PBMCs from the stem cell graft donor, obtained from the stem cell graft. The receptors derive from a human donor who donated a stem cell graft to a child with aplastic anemia.

V is TRBV20-1 and J is TRBJ2-1; 9 bases agree with TRBD2. CDR3 length: 15 residues. Germline CDR1 and CDR2: DFQATT and SNEGSKA (reference sequence). The junction had 14 bases not matched to a gene; V was cut back by 5 bases and J by 9 bases. The CDR3 spells CSAEPASGRRSEQFF. CDR3 coding DNA: TGCAGTGCTGAACCTGCGAGCGGGAGGAGATCTGAGCAGTTCTTC.

This sequence joins TRBV20-1 and TRBJ2-2, with D perhaps matching TRBD1 (5 bases). Trimming removed 3 bases at V and 4 bases at J, with 18 bases between. Germline CDR1 and CDR2: DFQATT and SNEGSKA (reference sequence). The CDR3 is 16 amino acids. The CDR3: CSASKRGREGTGELFF. The CDR3 DNA follows: TGCAGTGCTAGTAAACGTGGCAGGGAAGGCACCGGGGAGCTGTTTTTT.

This clonotype has only a few counts. This chain uses TRBV12-3 or TRBV12-4 with TRBJ2-3; maybe TRBD2 (6 bases). Trimming removed 6 bases at V and 0 bases at J, with 16 bases between. This CDR3 spans 16 amino acids. The CDR3 coding sequence is TGTGCCAGCAGCCACACCCTAGCGCCTAGCACAGATACGCAGTATTTT. It specifies CASSHTLAPSTDTQYF.

J is TRBJ2-5 and V is TRBV12-3 or TRBV12-4; 7 positions agree with TRBD1. The CDR3 consists of 15 residues. J was trimmed by 1 base and V by 5 bases; bases with no gene match: 7. CDR3 nucleotide sequence: TGTGCCAGCAGTCCGGGACAGTTAGTCCAAGAGACCCAGTACTTC. It yields the protein CASSPGQLVQETQYF.

This clonotype occurred a few times. The chain joins TRBV6-5 to TRBJ2-1; D is uncertain. The CDR3 length is 13 residues. The V gene lost 2 bases and the J gene lost 9 bases, with 11 bases spanning the gap. CDR1 is MNHEY, CDR2 SVGAGI, per germline. CDR3 protein: CASSYASGTEQFF. CDR3 DNA: TGTGCCAGCAGTTACGCATCTGGCACTGAGCAGTTCTTC.

This clonotype appeared a few times. V usage is TRBV30 and J usage is TRBJ2-5, with D uncertain. Looked up from germline, CDR1 is GTSNPN and CDR2 is SVGIG (reference sequence). V shed 3 bases and J shed 0 bases, with 14 bases lying between them. This CDR3 has 15 amino acids. The CDR3 reads CAWRPPLSHQETQYF. For the CDR3, the DNA is TGTGCCTGGAGGCCCCCCCTGAGCCACCAAGAGACCCAGTACTTC.

The rearrangement uses TRBV12-3 or TRBV12-4 and TRBJ1-5; 8 nucleotides agree with TRBD1. The CDR3 has 14 residues. Trimming took 6 bases from V and 7 from J; bases not matched to a gene: 8. As DNA, the CDR3 is TGTGCCAGCAGCGCGGGGCAGGGGGCGCAGCCCCAGCATTTT. Amino acid sequence: CASSAGQGAQPQHF.

The chain has TRBV12-3 or TRBV12-4 and TRBJ2-1, with 11 bases fitting TRBD2. V was clipped by 5 bases and J by 1 base; unmatched bases: 7. The CDR3 contains 17 residues. The CDR3 nucleotides are TGTGCCAGCAGTGCTAGCGGGAGGACGATATCCTACAATGAGCAGTTCTTC. Translated, it gives CASSASGRTISYNEQFF.

Only a few counts were recorded for this clonotype. The chain carries TRBV6-5 and TRBJ2-3; no definite D call. Germline V gene sequence: CDR1 MNHEY, CDR2 SVGAGI. The CDR3 has 15 amino acids. V lost 0 bases and J lost 4, with 11 bases in between. The CDR3 loop reads CASSYSLISSDTQYF. CDR3 nucleotide sequence: TGTGCCAGCAGTTACTCTCTGATCTCGTCAGATACGCAGTATTTT.

This clonotype has a handful of counts. This chain uses TRBV20-1 with TRBJ1-1; TRBD1 agrees at 7 bases. V lost 5 bases to trimming and J lost 6 bases; unmatched junction nucleotides: 9. There are 13 residues in the CDR3. The germline V gene encodes CDR1 DFQATT and CDR2 SNEGSKA (reference sequence). The CDR3 loop reads CSAPSSGTAEAFF. The CDR3 DNA sequence: TGCAGTGCTCCAAGTTCCGGGACAGCTGAAGCTTTCTTT.

This clonotype was seen only a few times. The chain joins TRBV9 to TRBJ2-4; TRBD2 agrees at 7 bases. The CDR3 consists of 17 residues. Per the germline V gene, CDR1 is SGDLS and CDR2 is YYNGEE. Unmatched junction bases numbered 11, after V lost 4 bases and J lost 1 base. CDR3 in DNA: TGTGCCAGCAGCCCGACGGTGGCGGGAGATGCCAAAAACATTCAGTACTTC. This gives the protein CASSPTVAGDAKNIQYF.

The rearrangement uses TRBV30 and TRBJ1-1; 8 bases agree with TRBD1. V shed 2 bases and J 1 base; nucleotides not matched to a gene: 3. Germline V gives CDR1 GTSNPN, CDR2 SVGIG (reference sequence). CDR3 length equals 14 residues. DNA for the CDR3: TGTGCCTGGAGTCCAGGGACAGGGAACACTGAAGCTTTCTTT. It specifies CAWSPGTGNTEAFF.

This clonotype was seen a handful of times. The rearrangement joins TRBV7-2 to TRBJ2-5; 9 positions match TRBD1. Germline V gives CDR1 SGHTA, CDR2 FQGNSA. There are 15 residues in the CDR3. The ends lost 1 base at V and 5 bases at J; junction bases unmatched: 5. The CDR3 loop reads CASSLEQGAWETQYF. The CDR3, as DNA: TGTGCCAGCAGCTTAGAACAGGGGGCATGGGAGACCCAGTACTTC.

This clonotype was counted a few times. This rearrangement joins TRBV29-1 to TRBJ2-7; a possible D gene is TRBD1 (6 bases). This CDR3 contains 14 residues. Looked up from germline, CDR1 is SQVTM and CDR2 is ANQGSEA. V dropped 3 bases and J dropped 2 bases, with 14 bases sitting between them. The CDR3 region has the DNA TGCAGCGTTGAGGGGGATGGACAGACCTACGAGCAGTACTTC. It codes for CSVEGDGQTYEQYF.

The V gene is TRBV28, the J gene TRBJ2-1; TRBD1 might be the D (5 bases). CDR1 is MDHEN and CDR2 is SYDVKM in the germline V gene. V dropped 6 bases and J dropped 10 bases, with 19 bases sitting between them. The CDR3 runs to 14 residues. CDR3 amino acids: CASRPDSTSREQFF. The CDR3 nucleotides read TGTGCCAGCAGGCCTGACAGCACGTCAAGAGAGCAGTTCTTC.